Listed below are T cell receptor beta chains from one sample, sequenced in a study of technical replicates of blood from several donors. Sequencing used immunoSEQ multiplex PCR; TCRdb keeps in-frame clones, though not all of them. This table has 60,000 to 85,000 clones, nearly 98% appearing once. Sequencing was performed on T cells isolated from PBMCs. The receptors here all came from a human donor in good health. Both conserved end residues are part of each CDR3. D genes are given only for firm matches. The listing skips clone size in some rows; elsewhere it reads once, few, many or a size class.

CDR3 DNA: TGTGCCAGTAGTCCCTGGACAGGGCGAAGCACCGGGGAGCTGTTTTTT; CDR3 protein: CASSPWTGRSTGELFF; V gene: TRBV19; J gene: TRBJ2-2; D gene: TRBD1; clone size: .
CDR3 DNA: TGTGCCAGCAGCTTTGGCCAGGGGAACACCGGGGAGCTGTTTTTT; CDR3 protein: CASSFGQGNTGELFF; V gene: TRBV13; J gene: TRBJ2-2; D gene: .; clone size: .
CDR3 DNA: TGTGCCAGCAGCTTTTCACGGGAGGGCCCCGGGGAGCTGTTTTTT; CDR3 protein: CASSFSREGPGELFF; V gene: TRBV7-9; J gene: TRBJ2-2; D gene: TRBD2; clone size: .
CDR3 DNA: TGTGCCAGCAACTCAGGGGGCGGGTGGGCTGAAGCTTTCTTT; CDR3 protein: CASNSGGGWAEAFF; V gene: TRBV27; J gene: TRBJ1-1; D gene: TRBD1; clone size: .
CDR3 DNA: TGTGCCAGCTCACCGCGAGGGACTAATGAAAAACTGTTTTTT; CDR3 protein: CASSPRGTNEKLFF; V gene: TRBV18; J gene: TRBJ1-4; D gene: .; clone size: .
CDR3 DNA: TGTGCCAGTAGTGCGCAACAGGGGAGACATCAGCCCCAGCATTTT; CDR3 protein: CASSAQQGRHQPQHF; V gene: TRBV19; J gene: TRBJ1-5; D gene: TRBD1; clone size: .
CDR3 DNA: TGCGCCAGCAGCCAAGTTCTAGGCACTGAAGCTTTCTTT; CDR3 protein: CASSQVLGTEAFF; V gene: TRBV4-1; J gene: TRBJ1-1; D gene: .; clone size: .
CDR3 DNA: TGTGCCAGTAGTATAGATAGAACTGACAGGGGGCCAAACAGGGGGGCTTTCTTT; CDR3 protein: CASSIDRTDRGPNRGAFF; V gene: TRBV19; J gene: TRBJ1-1; D gene: TRBD1; clone size: .
CDR3 DNA: TGCGCCAGCAGCTTGGGGAGCGGGAGCACAGATACGCAGTATTTT; CDR3 protein: CASSLGSGSTDTQYF; V gene: TRBV5-1; J gene: TRBJ2-3; D gene: .; clone size: .
CDR3 DNA: TGCGCCAGCAGCCAAGCTTTCGGGACTAGTGGCTACGAGCAGTACTTC; CDR3 protein: CASSQAFGTSGYEQYF; V gene: TRBV4-1; J gene: TRBJ2-7; D gene: TRBD2; clone size: once
CDR3 DNA: TGCAGCGTTGAAGACACAGACTTGACAGGGTCTGGAAACACCATATATTTT; CDR3 protein: CSVEDTDLTGSGNTIYF; V gene: TRBV29-1; J gene: TRBJ1-3; D gene: TRBD1; clone size: .
CDR3 DNA: TGTGCCAGCAGCACCGGTCTTGGAAACACCATATATTTT; CDR3 protein: CASSTGLGNTIYF; V gene: TRBV6-5; J gene: TRBJ1-3; D gene: .; clone size: .
CDR3 DNA: TGTGCCAGCAGCTTAGGGACTAGCCGTCACACCGGGGAGCTGTTTTTT; CDR3 protein: CASSLGTSRHTGELFF; V gene: TRBV7-9; J gene: TRBJ2-2; D gene: TRBD2; clone size: .
CDR3 DNA: TGTGCCAGCAGTCCCTCCGGGACAGGGGCCCCTGAAGCTTTCTTT; CDR3 protein: CASSPSGTGAPEAFF; V gene: TRBV27; J gene: TRBJ1-1; D gene: TRBD1; clone size: .
CDR3 DNA: TGTGCCAGCACCAGATCGAATCAGCCCCAGCATTTT; CDR3 protein: CASTRSNQPQHF; V gene: TRBV2; J gene: TRBJ1-5; D gene: .; clone size: .
CDR3 DNA: TGCGCCAGCAGCTTACAGGGGGCTGAAGCTTTCTTT; CDR3 protein: CASSLQGAEAFF; V gene: TRBV5-1; J gene: TRBJ1-1; D gene: TRBD1; clone size: .
CDR3 DNA: TGCGCCAGCAGCCAAGGATCCCCGAGACAGGGGGACTACGAGCAGTACTTC; CDR3 protein: CASSQGSPRQGDYEQYF; V gene: TRBV4-1; J gene: TRBJ2-7; D gene: TRBD1; clone size: .
CDR3 DNA: TGTGCCAGCAGCTTAGCGATGACTAGCGGACCTCACACAGATACGCAGTATTTT; CDR3 protein: CASSLAMTSGPHTDTQYF; V gene: TRBV7-6; J gene: TRBJ2-3; D gene: TRBD2; clone size: .
CDR3 DNA: TGTGCCAGCAGCCGGACTAGCCGATACTACGAGCAGTACTTC; CDR3 protein: CASSRTSRYYEQYF; V gene: TRBV9; J gene: TRBJ2-7; D gene: TRBD2; clone size: .
CDR3 DNA: TGTGCCAGCATCCCAACAGCGGAAGCACAAGAGACCCAGTACTTC; CDR3 protein: CASIPTAEAQETQYF; V gene: TRBV6-6; J gene: TRBJ2-5; D gene: .; clone size: .
CDR3 DNA: TGTGCCAGCAGCGAAGAGAACTATGGCTACACCTTC; CDR3 protein: CASSEENYGYTF; V gene: TRBV13; J gene: TRBJ1-2; D gene: .; clone size: .
CDR3 DNA: TGTGCCAGCAGTTTGGCGGGAGGATCCACAGATACGCAGTATTTT; CDR3 protein: CASSLAGGSTDTQYF; V gene: TRBV28; J gene: TRBJ2-3; D gene: TRBD2; clone size: .
CDR3 DNA: TGTGCCAGCAGCTCCACGGGGATAACCTACGAGCAGTACTTC; CDR3 protein: CASSSTGITYEQYF; V gene: TRBV13; J gene: TRBJ2-7; D gene: .; clone size: .
CDR3 DNA: TGTGCCAGCAGCTTGAGCGGGCTTGGGCGAGAAGGCTACACCTTC; CDR3 protein: CASSLSGLGREGYTF; V gene: TRBV5-8; J gene: TRBJ1-2; D gene: .; clone size: .
CDR3 DNA: TGTGCCAGCAGTCGTGGACAGTTCTCACCCCTCCACTTT; CDR3 protein: CASSRGQFSPLHF; V gene: TRBV6-5; J gene: TRBJ1-6; D gene: .; clone size: .
CDR3 DNA: TGTGCCAGCAGTCAGGGGGTGGGGTATGGCTACACCTTC; CDR3 protein: CASSQGVGYGYTF; V gene: TRBV27; J gene: TRBJ1-2; D gene: TRBD1; clone size: .
CDR3 DNA: TGTGCCAGCAGCGTAGCTCCCGGGAGTCCCTACGAGCAGTACTTC; CDR3 protein: CASSVAPGSPYEQYF; V gene: TRBV9; J gene: TRBJ2-7; D gene: .; clone size: once
CDR3 DNA: TGCGCCAGCAGACTAGGGACAGGACCCGCGGCCCTCCACTTT; CDR3 protein: CASRLGTGPAALHF; V gene: TRBV10-2; J gene: TRBJ1-6; D gene: TRBD1; clone size: .
CDR3 DNA: TGTGCCATCAGGAGAGAATCGGACAGTCCAGCTTTCTTT; CDR3 protein: CAIRRESDSPAFF; V gene: TRBV10-3; J gene: TRBJ1-1; D gene: .; clone size: once
CDR3 DNA: TGCGCCAGCAGCCCCCAACAGGGGCCGAACACCGGGGAGCTGTTTTTT; CDR3 protein: CASSPQQGPNTGELFF; V gene: TRBV4-1; J gene: TRBJ2-2; D gene: TRBD1; clone size: once
CDR3 DNA: TGTGCCAGCAGCCGAGAGCAGGCTTATGGCTACACCTTC; CDR3 protein: CASSREQAYGYTF; V gene: TRBV7-2; J gene: TRBJ1-2; D gene: .; clone size: .
CDR3 DNA: TGCGCCAGCAGCCCGAGACCCAGGCAAGAGACCCAGTACTTC; CDR3 protein: CASSPRPRQETQYF; V gene: TRBV23-1; J gene: TRBJ2-5; D gene: .; clone size: .
CDR3 DNA: TGTGCCAGCAGCTTAATGGGACTAGCCCAAGAGACCCAGTACTTC; CDR3 protein: CASSLMGLAQETQYF; V gene: TRBV7-8; J gene: TRBJ2-5; D gene: TRBD2; clone size: .
CDR3 DNA: TGTGCCAGTACGGGGGGTATAGGCCTATTGGATCAGCCCCAGCATTTT; CDR3 protein: CASTGGIGLLDQPQHF; V gene: TRBV19; J gene: TRBJ1-5; D gene: .; clone size: .
CDR3 DNA: TGCGCCAGCAGCTTGGAGGGGTCTCAGCCCCAGCATTTT; CDR3 protein: CASSLEGSQPQHF; V gene: TRBV5-1; J gene: TRBJ1-5; D gene: .; clone size: .
CDR3 DNA: TGTGCCTGGACCGCAAGACAGTATTACACTGAAGCTTTCTTT; CDR3 protein: CAWTARQYYTEAFF; V gene: TRBV30; J gene: TRBJ1-1; D gene: .; clone size: .
CDR3 DNA: TGTGCCACCAGCAGAGATAGGACTAATGTCTATGGCTACACCTTC; CDR3 protein: CATSRDRTNVYGYTF; V gene: TRBV15; J gene: TRBJ1-2; D gene: .; clone size: .
CDR3 DNA: TGTGCCAGCCTTAGCGGGAGGGGACTAGAGACCCAGTACTTC; CDR3 protein: CASLSGRGLETQYF; V gene: TRBV2; J gene: TRBJ2-5; D gene: TRBD2; clone size: .
CDR3 DNA: TGCGCCAGCAGCCTTATGGGGGGAAACACCGGGGAGCTGTTTTTT; CDR3 protein: CASSLMGGNTGELFF; V gene: TRBV4-1; J gene: TRBJ2-2; D gene: .; clone size: .
CDR3 DNA: TGTGCCAGCACAGGACAGGGGGCCGATGAGCTGGATCAGCCCCAGCATTTT; CDR3 protein: CASTGQGADELDQPQHF; V gene: TRBV6-4; J gene: TRBJ1-5; D gene: TRBD1; clone size: once
CDR3 DNA: TGTGCCAGCAGTTTGACTGGGGGAAACACCATATATTTT; CDR3 protein: CASSLTGGNTIYF; V gene: TRBV27; J gene: TRBJ1-3; D gene: .; clone size: .
CDR3 DNA: TGTGCCAGTACCCCGGGACTTAGACACAATGAGCAGTTCTTC; CDR3 protein: CASTPGLRHNEQFF; V gene: TRBV19; J gene: TRBJ2-1; D gene: .; clone size: .
CDR3 DNA: TGTGCCAGTAGTGGGGACATCGGGCAGCCCCAGCATTTT; CDR3 protein: CASSGDIGQPQHF; V gene: TRBV19; J gene: TRBJ1-5; D gene: .; clone size: .
CDR3 DNA: TGCACCAGCAGCCAAGAAGAGAGCGGACAGGCCCCCGAGCAGTACTTC; CDR3 protein: CTSSQEESGQAPEQYF; V gene: TRBV1; J gene: TRBJ2-7; D gene: .; clone size: .